This TCR beta chain was obtained from a study of shared clonotypes between healthy human individuals. Regarding the study as a whole: Clonotype sharing among donors, it was expected, would be affected by sequencing depth.

Only in-frame clones appear in the TCRdb table, and some are missing; sequencing was by immunoSEQ multiplex PCR. The sample holds some 2,000,000 clones; about 95% are singletons and the top ten take 0.85% to 1.2%. Trimming removed 2 bases from V and 2 bases from J; junction bases left unmatched: 17. Germline loops: CDR1 SGHVS, CDR2 FQNEAQ. The CDR3 runs to 20 residues. About this clone itself: The antigen is undetermined.

Only CD45RO-negative cells positively selected for CCR7 counted as naive CD8 cells, so terminally differentiated effector memory CD45RA+ cells were excluded. Material: naive CD8+ T cells sorted from blood. The chain joins TRBV7-8 to TRBJ2-2; 7 bases match TRBD1. The sequence derives from a man aged 18-30 years in good health. CDR3 DNA: TGTGCCAGCAGCTTAAGCCCCGGGACAGAAACAACAGTAAACACCGGGGAGCTGTTTTTT. Its translation is CASSLSPGTETTVNTGELFF.